The clone carrying this T cell receptor beta chain was observed a few times. The antigen is not known. J lost 8 bases, V lost 6 bases, and 7 bases had no gene match. This CDR3 is built from 14 residues. The data were taken from a study of T-cell reconstitution after alpha-beta-depleted transplantation in children. Overall study findings and caveats: T-cell counts and diversity were attributed mostly to newly produced T cells one year after transplant. There were reportedly several hundred expanded graft clones from which alpha-beta T cells came about two months after transplant.

The TCRbeta library was prepared with unique molecular identifiers. Each CDR3 protein is one row after TCRdb ran MiXCR on the PCR reads. The sample records some 200,000 distinct CDR3 sequences, under 8.5% being singletons. This sequence joins TRBV12-3 or TRBV12-4 and TRBJ2-1; 10 bases align to TRBD1. Source: PBMCs, mostly from graft donor cells, taken 360 days after TCRalphabeta/CD19-depleted stem cell transplant. This clonotype was sampled from a male patient between 2 and 15 years old who had a stem cell transplant for acute myeloid leukemia, so the T cells may come from the graft donor. Here the CDR3 DNA reads TGTGCCAGCAGCCCGAGACAGGGGGCTCATGAGCAGTTCTTC. It translates to CASSPRQGAHEQFF.